This TCR beta chain was sequenced for a study of T cells after somatic rescue of genetic block (dated by TCRdb to about 2020). Broadly, across the study: What the study looked at was long-term robustness, specifically in a T-cell system that came about through somatic rescue of a genetic block in T-cell development.

To prepare the library, the immunoSEQ multiplex PCR assay was applied. TCRdb carries this immuneACCESS record with in-frame sequences only. Its versions omit some clonotypes, under half of them owing to an unresolved V gene in the studies checked, with the rest unexplained. The sample table holds 9,500 to 15,000 clones, of which under 85% were seen once. The leading ten clones occupy about 20% of the sample. This clone was seen a few times. Its antigen is currently not known. Qualities for individual bases were not recorded, and no much larger clone is one base off. Based on the germline V gene, the CDR1 and CDR2 sequences are MNHNS and SASEGT. The CDR3, from cysteine to phenylalanine, totals 14 residues. Only CDR3 DNA is held: 42 bases, read in frame from base 1. Trimming removed 10 bases from V and 1 base from J, leaving 17 bases between the germline ends.

The chain is assembled from TRBV6-1 and TRBJ2-7; the D call could be TRBD1 or TRBD2, with each sharing 5 bases. The sequencing input was peripheral blood mononuclear cells (PBMCs). This sequence originates from a boy aged 5-17 years. The CDR3 protein is CATVGTLFSYEQYF. The sequence in DNA is TGTGCCACAGTGGGGACCTTGTTTTCCTACGAGCAGTACTTC.